This passage covers 4 T cell receptor beta chains from one sample sequenced in a study of blood T cell repertoires in COVID-19. TCRdb keeps only in-frame clones here, not all; method: immunoSEQ multiplex PCR. In the table there are about 320,000 clones, 80% to 90% of which are singletons. Sequencing was carried out using peripheral blood. These receptors were obtained from a woman between 50 and 59 years old with acute or convalescent COVID-19.

This chain links TRBV6-5 with TRBJ2-2, with a weak D call TRBD2 (5 bases). V lost 6 bases to trimming and J lost 5 bases, with 16 bases between them. The CDR3 is 15 residues long. The germline CDR1 and CDR2 sequences are MNHEY and SVGAGI. The CDR3 sequence is CASSNRHEGTGELFF. As DNA, the CDR3 is TGTGCCAGCAGCAACCGGCACGAGGGAACCGGGGAGCTGTTTTTT.

This clone has more than one count but fewer than ten. The chain joins TRBV29-1 to TRBJ1-2; the D is unclear. CDR1 and CDR2 (germline): SQVTM, ANQGSEA. V was pared by 3 bases and J by 2 bases, with 13 bases between. The CDR3 sequence is 14 residues long. The CDR3 here is CSVDGQLFNYGYTF. The CDR3 bases are TGCAGCGTTGATGGGCAGCTCTTCAACTATGGCTACACCTTC.

This chain connects TRBV5-1 to TRBJ1-2; TRBD1 might be the D (6 bases). The CDR3 totals 16 residues. CDR1 is SGHRS, CDR2 YFSETQ, per germline. Trimming stripped 1 base from V and 3 bases from J, with 16 bases between. The chain's CDR3 is CASSLLPGVGYYGYTF. CDR3 DNA sequence: TGCGCCAGCAGCTTGCTGCCAGGGGTGGGTTACTATGGCTACACCTTC. Based on the CDR3 plus reference TRBV5-1 and TRBJ1-2, the full variable domain is KAGVTQTPRYLIKTRGQQVTLSCSPISGHRSVSWYQQTPGQGLQFLFEYFSETQRNKGNFPGRFSGRQFSNSRSEMNVSTLELGDSALYLCASSLLPGVGYYGYTFGSGTRLTVV.

The chain has TRBV19 and TRBJ1-1; unclear D gene. CDR3 size: 13 residues. Looked up from germline, CDR1 is LNHDA and CDR2 is SQIVND (reference sequence). Trimming cost V 3 bases and J 4 bases, with 9 bases left between them. For the CDR3, the DNA is TGTGCCAGTAGTATCGGGTTCGCCACTGAAGCTTTCTTT. This codes for CASSIGFATEAFF.